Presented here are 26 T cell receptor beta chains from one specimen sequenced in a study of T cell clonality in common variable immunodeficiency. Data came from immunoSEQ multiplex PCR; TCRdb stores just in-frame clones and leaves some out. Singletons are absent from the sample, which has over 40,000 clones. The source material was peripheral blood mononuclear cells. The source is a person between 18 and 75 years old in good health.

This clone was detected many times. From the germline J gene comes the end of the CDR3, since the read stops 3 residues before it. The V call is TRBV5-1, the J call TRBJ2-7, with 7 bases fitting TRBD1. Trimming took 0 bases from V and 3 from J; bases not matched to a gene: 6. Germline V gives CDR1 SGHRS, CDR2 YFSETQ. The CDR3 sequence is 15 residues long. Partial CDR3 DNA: TGCGCCAGCAGCTTGGTGTCAGGGGGAGTCTACGAG. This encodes CASSLVSGGVYE. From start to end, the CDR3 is CASSLVSGGVYEQYF.

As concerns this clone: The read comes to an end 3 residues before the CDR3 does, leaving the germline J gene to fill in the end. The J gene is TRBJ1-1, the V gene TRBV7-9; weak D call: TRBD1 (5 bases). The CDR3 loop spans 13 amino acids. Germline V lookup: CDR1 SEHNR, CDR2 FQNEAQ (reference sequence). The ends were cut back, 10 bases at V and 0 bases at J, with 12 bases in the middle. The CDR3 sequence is CAIPGGMNTEAFF. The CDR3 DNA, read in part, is TGTGCCATCCCGGGGGGGATGAACACTGAA.

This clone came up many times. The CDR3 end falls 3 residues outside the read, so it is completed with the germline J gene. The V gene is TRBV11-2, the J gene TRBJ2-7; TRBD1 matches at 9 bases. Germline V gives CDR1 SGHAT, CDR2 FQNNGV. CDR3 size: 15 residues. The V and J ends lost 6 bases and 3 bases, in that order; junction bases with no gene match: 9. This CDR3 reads CASSPQGARGYEQYF. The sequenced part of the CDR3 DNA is TGTGCCAGCAGTCCACAGGGGGCTAGGGGCTACGAG.

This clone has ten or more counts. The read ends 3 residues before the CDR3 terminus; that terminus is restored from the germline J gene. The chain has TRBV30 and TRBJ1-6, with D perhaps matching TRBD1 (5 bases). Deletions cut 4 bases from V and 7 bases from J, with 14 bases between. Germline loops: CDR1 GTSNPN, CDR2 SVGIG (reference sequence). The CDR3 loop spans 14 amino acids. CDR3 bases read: TGTGCCTGGATGAACGGGGGAAGGAATTCACCC. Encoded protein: CAWMNGGRNSP. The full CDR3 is CAWMNGGRNSPLHF.

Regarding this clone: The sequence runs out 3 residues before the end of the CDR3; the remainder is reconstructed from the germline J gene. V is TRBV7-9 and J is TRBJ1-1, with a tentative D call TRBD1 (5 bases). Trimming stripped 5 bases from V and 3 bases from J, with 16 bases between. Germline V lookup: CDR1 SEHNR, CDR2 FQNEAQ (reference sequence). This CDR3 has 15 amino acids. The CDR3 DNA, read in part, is TGTGCCAGCAGCCCAACCACAGGAGCCTACACTGAA. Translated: CASSPTTGAYTE. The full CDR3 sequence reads CASSPTTGAYTEAFF.

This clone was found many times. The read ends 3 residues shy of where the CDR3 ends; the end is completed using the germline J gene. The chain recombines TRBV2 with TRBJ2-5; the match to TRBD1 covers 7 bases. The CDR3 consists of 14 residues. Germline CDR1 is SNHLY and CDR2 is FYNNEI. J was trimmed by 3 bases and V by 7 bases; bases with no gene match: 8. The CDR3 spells CASTLGTEKETQYF. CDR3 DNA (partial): TGTGCCAGCACGCTTGGGACAGAGAAAGAGACC. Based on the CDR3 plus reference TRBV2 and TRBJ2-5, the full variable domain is EPEVTQTPSHQVTQMGQEVILRCVPISNHLYFYWYRQILGQKVEFLVSFYNNEISEKSEIFDDQFSVERPDGSNFTLKIRSTKLEDSAMYFCASTLGTEKETQYFGPGTRLLVL.

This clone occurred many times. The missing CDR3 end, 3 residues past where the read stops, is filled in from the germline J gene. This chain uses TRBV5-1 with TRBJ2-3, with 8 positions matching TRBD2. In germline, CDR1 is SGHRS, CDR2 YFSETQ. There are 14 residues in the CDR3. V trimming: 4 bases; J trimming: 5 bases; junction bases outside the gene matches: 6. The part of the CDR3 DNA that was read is TGCGCCAGCAGCCAGGGCCGGGGGGGAGATACG. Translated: CASSQGRGGDT. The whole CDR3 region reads CASSQGRGGDTQYF.

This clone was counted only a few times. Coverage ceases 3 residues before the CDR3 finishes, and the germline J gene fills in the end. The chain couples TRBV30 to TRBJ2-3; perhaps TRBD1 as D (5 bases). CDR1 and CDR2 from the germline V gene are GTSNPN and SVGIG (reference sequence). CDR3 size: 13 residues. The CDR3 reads CAWSVQENQPQYF. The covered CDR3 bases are TGTGCCTGGAGTGTACAGGAAAATCAGCCG.

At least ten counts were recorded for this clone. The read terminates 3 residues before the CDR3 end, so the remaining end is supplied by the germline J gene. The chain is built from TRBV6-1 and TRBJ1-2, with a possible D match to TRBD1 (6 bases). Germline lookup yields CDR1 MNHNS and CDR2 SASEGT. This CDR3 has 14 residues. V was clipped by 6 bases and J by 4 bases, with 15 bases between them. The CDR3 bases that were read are TGTGCCAGCAGAGAAACCGGGACACGCTATGGC. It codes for CASRETGTRYG. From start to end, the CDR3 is CASRETGTRYGYTF.

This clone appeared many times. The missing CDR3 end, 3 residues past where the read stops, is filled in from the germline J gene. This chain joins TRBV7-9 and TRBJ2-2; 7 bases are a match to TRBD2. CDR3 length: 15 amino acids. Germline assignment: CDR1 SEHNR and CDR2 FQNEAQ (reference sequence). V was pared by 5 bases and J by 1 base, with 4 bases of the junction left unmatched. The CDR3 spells CASSTRTRNTGELFF. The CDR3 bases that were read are TGTGCCAGCAGCACCCGGACTAGGAACACCGGGGAG.

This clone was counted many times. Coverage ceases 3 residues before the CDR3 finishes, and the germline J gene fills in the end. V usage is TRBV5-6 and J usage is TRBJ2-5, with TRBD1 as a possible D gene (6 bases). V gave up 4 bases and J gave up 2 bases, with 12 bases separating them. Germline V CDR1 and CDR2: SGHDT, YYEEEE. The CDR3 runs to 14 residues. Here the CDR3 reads CASSLDRLQETQYF. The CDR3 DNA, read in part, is TGTGCCAGCAGCCTGGACAGATTACAAGAGACC.

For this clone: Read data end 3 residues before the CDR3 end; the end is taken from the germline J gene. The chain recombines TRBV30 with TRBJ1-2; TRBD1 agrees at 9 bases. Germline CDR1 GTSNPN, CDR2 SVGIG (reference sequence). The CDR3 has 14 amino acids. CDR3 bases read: TGTGCCTGGAGTGTATTCGGGACAGGGTTCGAC. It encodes CAWSVFGTGFD. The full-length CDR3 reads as CAWSVFGTGFDYTF.

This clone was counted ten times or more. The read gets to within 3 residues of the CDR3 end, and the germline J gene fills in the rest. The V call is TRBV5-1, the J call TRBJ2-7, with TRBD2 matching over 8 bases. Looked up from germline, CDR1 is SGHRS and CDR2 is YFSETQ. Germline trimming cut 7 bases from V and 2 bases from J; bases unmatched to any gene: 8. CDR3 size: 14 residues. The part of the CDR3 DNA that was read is TGCGCCAGCTCCTTAGCGGGAAATACCTACGAG. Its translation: CASSLAGNTYE. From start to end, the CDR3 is CASSLAGNTYEQYF.

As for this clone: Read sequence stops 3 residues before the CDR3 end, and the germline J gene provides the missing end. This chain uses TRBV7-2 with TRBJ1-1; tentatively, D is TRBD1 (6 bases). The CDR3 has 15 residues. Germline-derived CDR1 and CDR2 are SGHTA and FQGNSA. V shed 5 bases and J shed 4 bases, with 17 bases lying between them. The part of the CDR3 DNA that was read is TGTGCCAGCAGCATGAACTCAGGGGTTGGCACTGAA. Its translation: CASSMNSGVGTE. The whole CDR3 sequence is CASSMNSGVGTEAFF.

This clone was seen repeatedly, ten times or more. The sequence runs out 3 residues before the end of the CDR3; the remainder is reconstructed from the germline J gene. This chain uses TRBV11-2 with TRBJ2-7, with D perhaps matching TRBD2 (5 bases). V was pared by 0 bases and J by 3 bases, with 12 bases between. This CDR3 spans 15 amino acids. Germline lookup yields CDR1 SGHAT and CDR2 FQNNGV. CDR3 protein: CASSLDSGIYYEQYF. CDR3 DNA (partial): TGTGCCAGCAGCTTAGACTCGGGGATATACTACGAG.

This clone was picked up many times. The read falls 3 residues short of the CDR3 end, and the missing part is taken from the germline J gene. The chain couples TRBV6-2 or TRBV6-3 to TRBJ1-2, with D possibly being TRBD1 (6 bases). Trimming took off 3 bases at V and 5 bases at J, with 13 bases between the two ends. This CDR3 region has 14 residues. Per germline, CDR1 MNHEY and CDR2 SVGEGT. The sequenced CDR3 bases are TGTGCCAGCAGTTATCAGGGGATACCTTATGGC. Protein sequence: CASSYQGIPYG. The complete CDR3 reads CASSYQGIPYGYTF.

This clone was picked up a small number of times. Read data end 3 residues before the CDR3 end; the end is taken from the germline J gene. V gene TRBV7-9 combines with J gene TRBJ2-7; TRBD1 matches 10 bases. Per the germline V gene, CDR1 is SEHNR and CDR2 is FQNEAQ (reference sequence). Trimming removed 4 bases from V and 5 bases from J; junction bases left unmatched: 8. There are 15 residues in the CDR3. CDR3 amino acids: CASSSRDRGSDEQYF. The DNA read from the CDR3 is TGTGCCAGCAGCTCACGGGACAGGGGAAGCGACGAG.

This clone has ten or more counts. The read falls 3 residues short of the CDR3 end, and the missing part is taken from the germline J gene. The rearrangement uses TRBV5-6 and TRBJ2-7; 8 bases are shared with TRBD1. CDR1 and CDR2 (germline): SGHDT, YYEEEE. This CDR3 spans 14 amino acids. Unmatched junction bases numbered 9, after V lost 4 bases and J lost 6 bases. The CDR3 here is CASSIPGQVTEQYF. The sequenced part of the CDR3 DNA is TGTGCCAGCAGCATACCGGGACAGGTGACCGAG.

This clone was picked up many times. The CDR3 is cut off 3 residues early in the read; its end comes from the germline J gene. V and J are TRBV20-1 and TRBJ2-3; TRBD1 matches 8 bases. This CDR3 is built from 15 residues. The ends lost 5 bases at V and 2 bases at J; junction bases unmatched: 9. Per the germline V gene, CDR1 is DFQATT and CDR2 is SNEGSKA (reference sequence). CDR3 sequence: CSASGQGIFTDTQYF. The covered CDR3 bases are TGCAGTGCTTCTGGACAGGGTATTTTCACAGATACG.

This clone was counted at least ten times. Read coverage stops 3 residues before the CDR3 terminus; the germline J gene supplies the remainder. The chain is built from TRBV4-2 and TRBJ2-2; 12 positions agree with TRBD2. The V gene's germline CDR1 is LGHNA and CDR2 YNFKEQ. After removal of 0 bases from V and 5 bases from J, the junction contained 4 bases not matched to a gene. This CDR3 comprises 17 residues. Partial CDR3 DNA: TGTGCCAGCAGCCAAGATAGGACTAGCGGGGTGACCGGGGAG. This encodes CASSQDRTSGVTGE. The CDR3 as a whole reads CASSQDRTSGVTGELFF.

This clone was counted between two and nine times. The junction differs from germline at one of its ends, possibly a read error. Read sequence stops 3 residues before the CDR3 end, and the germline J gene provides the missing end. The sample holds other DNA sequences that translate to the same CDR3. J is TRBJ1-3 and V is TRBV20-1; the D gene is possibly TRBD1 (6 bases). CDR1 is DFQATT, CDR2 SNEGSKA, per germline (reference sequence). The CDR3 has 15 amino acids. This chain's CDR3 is CSARGTGRSGNTIYF. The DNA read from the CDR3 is TGCAGTGCTAGAGGTACAGGGAGATCTGGAAACACG.

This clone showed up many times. CDR3 sequence: CASRRGQKNSPLHF. The sequenced part of the CDR3 DNA is TGTGCCAGCAGGCGGGGACAGAAAAATTCACCC. The chain uses TRBV27 and TRBJ1-6; 7 bases fit TRBD1. The read stops 3 residues short of the end of the CDR3; the missing end is completed from the germline J gene. The CDR3 sequence is 14 residues long. Germline V CDR1 and CDR2: MNHEY, SMNVEV (reference sequence). With V trimmed by 6 bases and J by 7 bases, 6 bases remained unmatched.

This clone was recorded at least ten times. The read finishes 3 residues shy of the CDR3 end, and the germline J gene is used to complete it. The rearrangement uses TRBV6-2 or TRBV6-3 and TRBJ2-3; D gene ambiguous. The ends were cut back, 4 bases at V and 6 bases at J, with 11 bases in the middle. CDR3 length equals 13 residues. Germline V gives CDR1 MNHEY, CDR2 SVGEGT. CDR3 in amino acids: CASSFAFRDTQYF. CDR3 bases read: TGTGCCAGCAGTTTCGCCTTCAGGGATACG.

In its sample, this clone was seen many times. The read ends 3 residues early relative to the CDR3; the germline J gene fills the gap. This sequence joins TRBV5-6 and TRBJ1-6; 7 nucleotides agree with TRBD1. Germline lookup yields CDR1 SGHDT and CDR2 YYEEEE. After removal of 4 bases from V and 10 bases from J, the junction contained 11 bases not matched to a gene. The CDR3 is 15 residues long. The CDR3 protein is CASSRPGTVDSPLHF. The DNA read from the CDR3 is TGTGCCAGCAGCAGGCCCGGGACAGTAGACTCACCC.

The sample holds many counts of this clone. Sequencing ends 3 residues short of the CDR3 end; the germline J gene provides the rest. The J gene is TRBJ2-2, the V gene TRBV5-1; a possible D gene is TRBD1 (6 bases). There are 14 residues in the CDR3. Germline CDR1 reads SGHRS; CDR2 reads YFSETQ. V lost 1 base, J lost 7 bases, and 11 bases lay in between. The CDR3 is CASSLSGAGGELFF. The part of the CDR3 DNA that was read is TGCGCCAGCAGCTTGTCAGGGGCAGGCGGGGAG.

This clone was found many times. The chain's CDR3 is CASSYSPGHLNEKLFF. The covered CDR3 bases are TGTGCCAGCAGTTACTCGCCCGGACACCTCAATGAAAAA. The chain uses TRBV6-2 or TRBV6-3 and TRBJ1-4; D may be TRBD1 (5 bases). The DNA ends 3 residues before the CDR3 does, and the rest of the CDR3 is filled in from the germline J gene. Trimming left V 0 bases short and J 5 bases short, with 13 bases between. The germline V gene encodes CDR1 MNHEY and CDR2 SVGEGT. CDR3 size: 16 residues.